The 21 T cell receptor beta chains below all came from one sample that was sequenced in a study of blood T cell repertoires in COVID-19. The assay was immunoSEQ multiplex PCR, and TCRdb's table has in-frame clones only and misses some. The table lists about 370,000 clones, around nine tenths of them singletons, with 1.7% in the top ten. Sequences were obtained from PBMCs or T cells enriched from blood (not recorded which). The receptor set was obtained from a woman aged 30 to 39 who had recovered from COVID-19.

The chain combines TRBV5-1 with TRBJ1-6; 7 bases are shared with TRBD1. The length of the CDR3 is 15 residues. The V gene's germline CDR1 is SGHRS and CDR2 YFSETQ. The V gene end was trimmed by 4 bases and the J gene end by 8 bases; junction bases not matched to a gene: 9. In nucleotides, the CDR3 is TGCGCCAGCAGCGCCGACAGGGTCTACCATTCACCCCTCCACTTT. Residues: CASSADRVYHSPLHF.

The rearrangement uses TRBV2 and TRBJ2-7; 9 bases align to TRBD2. Per germline, CDR1 SNHLY and CDR2 FYNNEI. The CDR3 contains 14 residues. Unmatched junction bases numbered 6, after V lost 7 bases and J lost 2 bases. CDR3 region: CASISSGTAYEQYF. DNA of the CDR3: TGTGCCAGCATCTCTAGCGGGACCGCCTACGAGCAGTACTTC.

This clone has only one observation. The rearrangement links TRBV10-3 to TRBJ1-4; D not resolved. V was shortened by 0 bases and J by 7 bases, with 12 bases between the two germline ends. The CDR3 has 15 amino acids. Per the germline V gene, CDR1 is ENHRY and CDR2 is SYGVKD. CDR3 DNA sequence: TGTGCCATCAGTGAGTCGAAACTGAGTACTGAAAAACTGTTTTTT. Translation: CAISESKLSTEKLFF.

This chain connects TRBV2 to TRBJ2-6; 11 positions match TRBD1. The V gene end was trimmed by 7 bases and the J gene end by 3 bases; junction bases not matched to a gene: 5. CDR3 length: 16 residues. Germline CDR1 and CDR2: SNHLY and FYNNEI. DNA of the CDR3: TGTGCCAGCAAGGACAGGGGGCGAGGTGGGGCCAACGTCCTGACTTTC. As protein: CASKDRGRGGANVLTF.

The rearrangement uses TRBV3-1 (or the pseudogene TRBV3-2) and TRBJ2-7; D perhaps matches TRBD2 (5 bases). Germline assignment: CDR1 LGHDT and CDR2 YNNKEL (reference sequence). V was shortened by 1 base and J by 7 bases, with 8 bases between the two germline ends. The CDR3 extends over 12 amino acids. CDR3 loop: CASSQGSGEQYF. The CDR3 DNA sequence: TGTGCCAGCAGCCAAGGGTCGGGAGAGCAGTACTTC.

V and J are TRBV11-1 and TRBJ1-1; D gene uncertain. Trimming pared 1 base from V and 6 bases from J, leaving 6 bases between. Germline-derived CDR1 and CDR2 are SGHAT and FQDESV (reference sequence). This CDR3 has 12 residues. The CDR3 DNA is TGTGCCAGCAGCTTAGATCGAGCTGAAGCTTTCTTT. Its protein is CASSLDRAEAFF.

The V call is TRBV4-1, the J call TRBJ1-5; no clear D gene. V was clipped by 1 base and J by 3 bases, with 10 bases between them. This CDR3 is built from 15 residues. Germline CDR1 reads MGHRA; CDR2 reads YSYEKL. The CDR3 loop reads CASSQVSVPNQPQHF. The CDR3 region has the DNA TGCGCCAGCAGCCAAGTCAGCGTTCCCAATCAGCCCCAGCATTTT.

The chain couples TRBV6-2 or TRBV6-3 to TRBJ2-5, with 10 nucleotides matching TRBD2. V lost 0 bases and J lost 7; bases outside the gene matches: 11. The CDR3 length is 17 residues. The germline V gene has CDR1 MNHEY and CDR2 SVGEGT. DNA of the CDR3: TGTGCCAGCAGTTACTCGCTTTTGCTAGCGGGGGCCCCGACCCAGTACTTC. It specifies CASSYSLLLAGAPTQYF.

This chain uses TRBV6-2 or TRBV6-3 with TRBJ2-7; 11 bases agree with TRBD2. The CDR3 runs to 15 residues. Germline CDR1 reads MNHEY; CDR2 reads SVGEGT. Trimming took 5 bases from V and 2 from J; bases not matched to a gene: 5. CDR3 nucleotide sequence: TGTGCCAGCAGTCATAGCGGGAGGGCCCCCTACGAGCAGTACTTC. Amino acids: CASSHSGRAPYEQYF.

The J gene is TRBJ1-4, the V gene TRBV10-3; no firm D call. V was pared by 10 bases and J by 7 bases, with 16 bases between. The CDR3 runs to 13 residues. Germline assignment: CDR1 ENHRY and CDR2 SYGVKD. CDR3 protein: CATVGGPGEKLFF. In DNA form, the CDR3 reads TGTGCCACGGTGGGAGGGCCCGGTGAAAAACTGTTTTTT.

V usage is TRBV2 and J usage is TRBJ1-1, with D tentatively TRBD1 (5 bases). CDR3 size: 15 residues. Germline CDR1 SNHLY, CDR2 FYNNEI. V shed 4 bases and J shed 6 bases, with 18 bases lying between them. CDR3 DNA: TGTGCCAGCAGTGCGAATTGGGGCCAGCACTCTGAAGCTTTCTTT. The encoded protein is CASSANWGQHSEAFF.

This clone was seen a few times. The chain has TRBV5-6 and TRBJ2-1, with 12 bases fitting TRBD1. Germline V gene data show CDR1 as SGHDT and CDR2 as YYEEEE. The trim removed 4 bases at V and 8 bases at J, leaving 4 bases unmatched. This CDR3 is built from 14 residues. The CDR3 nucleotides read TGTGCCAGCAGCGTGGGACAGGGGGCCCATGAGCAGTTCTTC. This encodes CASSVGQGAHEQFF.

This rearrangement joins TRBV7-2 to TRBJ1-2; 9 nucleotides align to TRBD1. The V gene's germline CDR1 is SGHTA and CDR2 FQGNSA. Trimming removed 5 bases from V and 2 bases from J; junction bases left unmatched: 9. This CDR3 is built from 16 residues. CDR3 region: CASSNTGGASNYGYTF. The CDR3 region has the DNA TGTGCCAGCAGCAATACAGGGGGCGCGTCGAACTATGGCTACACCTTC.

This clone is a singleton in its sample. The chain employs TRBV6-5 and TRBJ1-5; TRBD1 matches 9 bases. V gave up 5 bases and J gave up 6 bases; unmatched junction bases: 8. Germline V gene data show CDR1 as MNHEY and CDR2 as SVGAGI. The CDR3 has 15 amino acids. The CDR3 DNA reads as TGTGCCAGCAGTACAACAGGGGGCTTAGGTCAGCCCCAGCATTTT. Its translation is CASSTTGGLGQPQHF.

The gene calls are TRBV7-3 and TRBJ2-3; a weak D match, TRBD2 (6 bases). Between the trimmed V and J ends, which lost 3 bases and 6 bases, there was a span of 10 bases. Germline V CDR1 and CDR2: SGHTA, FQGTGA. The CDR3 extends over 13 amino acids. CDR3 residues: CASSLSGTDTQYF. The CDR3 bases are TGTGCCAGCAGCTTGTCAGGGACTGATACGCAGTATTTT.

This chain connects TRBV6-1 to TRBJ1-6; D uncertain. Germline V gene data show CDR1 as MNHNS and CDR2 as SASEGT. The CDR3 runs to 14 residues. Deletions cut 6 bases from V and 14 bases from J, with 20 bases between. The CDR3 region has the DNA TGTGCCAGCAGACCCGAGCTCGAGATTGCGACCCTCCACTTT. It codes for CASRPELEIATLHF.

This clone is a singleton in its sample. The chain couples TRBV6-5 to TRBJ2-2, with a tentative D call TRBD2 (5 bases). The CDR3 is 15 residues long. Germline V gene sequence: CDR1 MNHEY, CDR2 SVGAGI. V was pared by 7 bases and J by 5 bases, with 17 bases between. CDR3 coding DNA: TGTGCCAGCACCCACGGGGTAGCCGGGACCGGGGAGCTGTTTTTT. This gives the protein CASTHGVAGTGELFF.

The rearrangement joins TRBV5-4 to TRBJ2-7; TRBD1 might be the D (5 bases). With 1 base removed from V and 9 bases from J, the gap between germline ends came to 11 bases. The CDR3 totals 12 residues. The germline gives CDR1 SGHNT, CDR2 YYREEE (reference sequence). CDR3 sequence: CASSLPRQTQYF. In DNA, the CDR3 is TGTGCCAGCAGCTTGCCGAGACAGACGCAGTACTTC.

The chain has TRBV7-9 and TRBJ1-1, with a tentative D call TRBD1 (5 bases). CDR1 SEHNR and CDR2 FQNEAQ come from the germline V gene (reference sequence). The CDR3 is 15 residues long. V gave up 5 bases and J gave up 0 bases, with 13 bases separating them. In DNA form, the CDR3 reads TGTGCCAGCAGCGAAGGCCCAGGGCTGAACACTGAAGCTTTCTTT. It yields the protein CASSEGPGLNTEAFF.

The chain recombines TRBV11-2 with TRBJ2-5; D might be TRBD2 (5 bases). The CDR3 is 13 amino acids. The germline V gene has CDR1 SGHAT and CDR2 FQNNGV. The V gene lost 3 bases and the J gene lost 1 base, with 6 bases spanning the gap. The CDR3 nucleotides are TGTGCCAGCAGCTTCGGACTCCAAGAGACCCAGTACTTC. Translation gives CASSFGLQETQYF.

Only one count was recorded for this clone. The chain carries TRBV7-9 and TRBJ2-5; maybe TRBD2 (6 bases). V lost 0 bases and J 5 bases, leaving 10 bases between the germline ends. CDR1 is SEHNR and CDR2 is FQNEAQ in the germline V gene (reference sequence). The CDR3 consists of 14 residues. CDR3 bases: TGTGCCAGCAGCTTAGCGGCAGGGAGGGAGACCCAGTACTTC. Translating gives CASSLAAGRETQYF.